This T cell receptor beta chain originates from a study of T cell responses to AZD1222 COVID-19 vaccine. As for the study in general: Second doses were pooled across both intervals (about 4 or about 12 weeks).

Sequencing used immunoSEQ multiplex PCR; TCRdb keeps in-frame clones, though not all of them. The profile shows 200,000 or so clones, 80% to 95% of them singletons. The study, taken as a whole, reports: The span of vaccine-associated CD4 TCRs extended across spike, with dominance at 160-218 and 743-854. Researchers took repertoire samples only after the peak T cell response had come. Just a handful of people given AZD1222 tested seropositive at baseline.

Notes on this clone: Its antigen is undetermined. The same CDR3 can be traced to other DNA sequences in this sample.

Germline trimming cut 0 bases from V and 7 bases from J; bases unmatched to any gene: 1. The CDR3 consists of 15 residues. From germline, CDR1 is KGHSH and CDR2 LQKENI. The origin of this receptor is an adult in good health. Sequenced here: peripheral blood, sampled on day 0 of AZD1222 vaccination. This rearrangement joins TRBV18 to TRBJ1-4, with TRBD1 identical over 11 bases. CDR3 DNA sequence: TGTGCCAGCTCACCACCGGGACAGGGGGGTGAAAAACTGTTTTTT. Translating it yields CASSPPGQGGEKLFF.